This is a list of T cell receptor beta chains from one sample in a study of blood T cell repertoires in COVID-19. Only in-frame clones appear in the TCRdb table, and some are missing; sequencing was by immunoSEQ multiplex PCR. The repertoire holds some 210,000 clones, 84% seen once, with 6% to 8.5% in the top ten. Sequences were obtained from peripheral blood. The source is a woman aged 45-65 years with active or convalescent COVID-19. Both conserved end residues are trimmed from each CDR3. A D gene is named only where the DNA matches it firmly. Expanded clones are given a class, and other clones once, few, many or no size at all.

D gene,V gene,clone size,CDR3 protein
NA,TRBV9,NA,ASSVARVNTGELF
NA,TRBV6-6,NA,ASREGDSLGNEQF
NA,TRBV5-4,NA,ASSLESRFNYGYT
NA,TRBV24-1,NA,ATTTGKAF
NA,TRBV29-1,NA,SVGGRGGGYT
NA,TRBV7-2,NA,ASSLNAGGTDTQY
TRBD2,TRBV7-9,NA,ASSSQWLAGRQETQY
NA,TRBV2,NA,ASSAQYMNTEAF
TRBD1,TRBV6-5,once,ASSRQGGEKLF
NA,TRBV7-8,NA,ASSPTRESGNTIY
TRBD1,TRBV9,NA,ASSVQGAAYEQY
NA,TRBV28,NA,ATLSLNSGNTIY
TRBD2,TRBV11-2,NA,ASSLSSGLAGNINTQY
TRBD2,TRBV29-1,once,SADRLAGDDEQF
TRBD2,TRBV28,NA,ASSLPQASGPTDTQY
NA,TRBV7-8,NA,ASRSGGGMLKEAF
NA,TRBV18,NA,ASSPEDRNNYGYT
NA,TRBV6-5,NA,ASSYPKAGRAGEAF
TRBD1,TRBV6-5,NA,ASSYSDRDSPLH
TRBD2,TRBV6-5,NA,ASSRGEGPNEQF
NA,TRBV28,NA,ASSSPTTGEREKLF
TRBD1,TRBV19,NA,ASSPPAQGATSSGNTIY
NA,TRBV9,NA,ASSAQVGSPLH
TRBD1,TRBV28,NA,ASSPGGGTEAF
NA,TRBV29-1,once,SVGRGTEAF
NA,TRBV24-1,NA,ATSDQADGYNEQF
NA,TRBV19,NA,ASSIEAGRWDQPQH
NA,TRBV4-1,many,ASSSRWRGGTEAF
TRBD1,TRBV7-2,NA,ASSPRQGISGYT
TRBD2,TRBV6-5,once,ASSRAGGPNEQY
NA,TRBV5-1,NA,SSKSGPLRETQY
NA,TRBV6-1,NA,ASSDWAGYGYT
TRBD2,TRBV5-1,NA,ASSSGLAGTRGYQETQY
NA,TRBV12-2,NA,ASRLGSGDPPLMNTEAF
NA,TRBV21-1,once,ASSKAPDKRHRGAF
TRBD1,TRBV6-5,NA,ASSGDSYTGELF
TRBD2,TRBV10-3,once,AIRSGGATDTQY